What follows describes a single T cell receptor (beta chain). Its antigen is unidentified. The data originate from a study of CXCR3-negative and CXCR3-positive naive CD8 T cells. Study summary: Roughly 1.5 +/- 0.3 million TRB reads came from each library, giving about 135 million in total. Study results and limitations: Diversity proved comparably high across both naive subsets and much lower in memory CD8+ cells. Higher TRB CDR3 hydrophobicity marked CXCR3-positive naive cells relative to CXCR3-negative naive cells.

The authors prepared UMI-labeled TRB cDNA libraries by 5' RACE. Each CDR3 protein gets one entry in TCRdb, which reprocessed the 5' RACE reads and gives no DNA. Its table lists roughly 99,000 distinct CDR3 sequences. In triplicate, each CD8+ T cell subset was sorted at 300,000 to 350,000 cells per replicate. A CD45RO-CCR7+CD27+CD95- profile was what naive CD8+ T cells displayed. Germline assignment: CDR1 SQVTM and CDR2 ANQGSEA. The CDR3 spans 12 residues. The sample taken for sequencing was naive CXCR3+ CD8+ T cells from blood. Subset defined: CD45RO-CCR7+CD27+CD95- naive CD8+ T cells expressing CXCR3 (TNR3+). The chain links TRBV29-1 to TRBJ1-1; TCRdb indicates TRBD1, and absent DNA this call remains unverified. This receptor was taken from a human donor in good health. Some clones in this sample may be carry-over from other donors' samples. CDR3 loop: CSVDGGLTEAFF.